This TCR beta chain appears in the sequencing data of a study of T cell repertoires in cytomegalovirus infection. General study results and limits: Totalled public TCR beta family frequency picked out people who carried CMV plus the relevant HLA.

TCRdb re-called the reads with MiXCR, one entry per CDR3 protein. Of 200,000 to 250,000 distinct CDR3 sequences in the sample, 20% to 25% are singletons; the top ten hold 18%. On this clonotype itself: Its specificity is not known.

V gave up 3 bases and J gave up 2 bases; unmatched junction bases: 3. This CDR3 is built from 15 residues. Looked up from germline, CDR1 is MGHRA and CDR2 is YSYEKL. The TCR originated in a human donor in good health (CMV status not recorded). Some clones in this sample may be carry-over from other donors' samples. The gene calls are TRBV4-1 and TRBJ2-5, with TRBD1 identical over 10 bases. Input material: CD8+ T cells from PBMCs. The CDR3: CASSHLDRGQETQYF. CDR3 coding DNA: TGCGCCAGCAGCCACTTGGACAGGGGGCAAGAGACCCAGTACTTC.